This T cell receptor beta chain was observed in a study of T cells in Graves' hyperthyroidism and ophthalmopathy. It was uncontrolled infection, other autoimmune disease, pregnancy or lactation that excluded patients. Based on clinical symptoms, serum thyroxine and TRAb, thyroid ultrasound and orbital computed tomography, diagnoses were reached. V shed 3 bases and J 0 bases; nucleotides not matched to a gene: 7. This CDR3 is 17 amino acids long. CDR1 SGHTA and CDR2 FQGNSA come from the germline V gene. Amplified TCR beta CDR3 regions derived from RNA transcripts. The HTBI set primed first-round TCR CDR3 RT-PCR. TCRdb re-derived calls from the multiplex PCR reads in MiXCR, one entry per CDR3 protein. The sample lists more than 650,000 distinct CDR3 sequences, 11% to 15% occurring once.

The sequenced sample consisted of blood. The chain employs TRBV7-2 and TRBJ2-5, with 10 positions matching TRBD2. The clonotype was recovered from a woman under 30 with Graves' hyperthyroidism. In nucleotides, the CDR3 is TGTGCCAGCAGCTTCCCTAAACTAGCGGGGAACCAAGAGACCCAGTACTTC. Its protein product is CASSFPKLAGNQETQYF. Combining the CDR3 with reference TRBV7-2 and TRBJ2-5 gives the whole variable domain GAGVSQSPSNKVTEKGKDVELRCDPISGHTALYWYRQSLGQGLEFLIYFQGNSAPDKSGLPSDRFSAERTGGSVSTLTIQRTQQEDSAVYLCASSFPKLAGNQETQYFGPGTRLLVL.